Each of the 9 T cell receptor beta chains below was sequenced from the same sample in a study of graft-versus-host responses after intestinal transplantation. Here immunoSEQ multiplex PCR was the method, and the copy in TCRdb shows in-frame clones only, minus some. The data show about 9,600 clones, with over 90% seen just once and roughly 16% held by the top ten. The starting material was bone marrow, obtained around 520 days after intestinal transplantation. These TCRs come from a human patient who received an intestinal transplant, so some T cells may come from the graft donor.

This clone has only a few counts. The chain couples TRBV6-1 to TRBJ2-1, with D perhaps matching TRBD2 (5 bases). The ends were cut back, 4 bases at V and 0 bases at J, with 13 bases in the middle. The CDR3 covers 16 residues. Germline V lookup: CDR1 MNHNS, CDR2 SASEGT. CDR3 in DNA: TGTGCCAGCAGTGGAGGACTGGCGAGCTCCTACAATGAGCAGTTCTTC. This sequence encodes CASSGGLASSYNEQFF.

The chain carries TRBV30 and TRBJ2-5; D is unclear. V was shortened by 8 bases and J by 0 bases, with 7 bases between the two germline ends. This CDR3 has 11 amino acids. Germline V gene sequence: CDR1 GTSNPN, CDR2 SVGIG (reference sequence). The CDR3 spells CAGDYQETQYF. CDR3 DNA sequence: TGTGCCGGCGACTACCAAGAGACCCAGTACTTC.

The rearrangement uses TRBV6-5 and TRBJ2-1; tentatively, D is TRBD2 (6 bases). The CDR3 runs 13 residues. V gave up 6 bases and J gave up 7 bases, with 13 bases separating them. Looked up from germline, CDR1 is MNHEY and CDR2 is SVGAGI. This chain's CDR3 is CASRLTRRNEQFF. The CDR3 nucleotides read TGTGCCAGCAGACTGACTAGGAGGAATGAGCAGTTCTTC.

The gene calls are TRBV7-9 and TRBJ2-2; 9 nucleotides align to TRBD2. CDR3 length equals 15 residues. Germline lookup yields CDR1 SEHNR and CDR2 FQNEAQ (reference sequence). The ends lost 11 bases at V and 2 bases at J; junction bases unmatched: 9. The CDR3 DNA is TGTGCCGGGATTAGCGGGAGAGCTAACACCGGGGAGCTGTTTTTT. Its translation: CAGISGRANTGELFF.

The chain recombines TRBV19 with TRBJ2-7; 7 positions agree with TRBD1. The CDR3 loop spans 15 amino acids. Germline V lookup: CDR1 LNHDA, CDR2 SQIVND (reference sequence). The ends lost 1 base at V and 0 bases at J; junction bases unmatched: 3. The DNA for the CDR3 is TGTGCCAGTAGTATAGCGACAGGGCCCTCCTACGAGCAGTACTTC. Protein sequence: CASSIATGPSYEQYF.

The chain combines TRBV6-5 with TRBJ1-2; D is ambiguous. CDR3 length equals 13 residues. Germline CDR1 reads MNHEY; CDR2 reads SVGAGI. V lost 6 bases to trimming and J lost 3 bases, with 11 bases between them. As DNA, the CDR3 is TGTGCCAGCAGCCTCCATTCTTACTATGGCTACACCTTC. Amino acids: CASSLHSYYGYTF.

This chain connects TRBV9 to TRBJ2-2; 8 bases line up with TRBD2. The CDR3 contains 16 residues. Trimming cost V 4 bases and J 6 bases; bases outside gene matches: 11. Germline V gene data show CDR1 as SGDLS and CDR2 as YYNGEE. This chain's CDR3 is CASSLSSGRVAGELFF. For the CDR3, the DNA is TGTGCCAGCAGCCTCTCGAGCGGGAGAGTGGCCGGGGAGCTGTTTTTT.

This clone was counted a few times. This sequence joins TRBV9 and TRBJ1-2; D remains unclear. V dropped 7 bases and J dropped 4 bases, with 14 bases sitting between them. This CDR3 region has 13 residues. The germline CDR1 and CDR2 sequences are SGDLS and YYNGEE. The CDR3 coding sequence is TGTGCCAGCGGTGGGCCCAGATTCTATGGCTACACCTTC. Protein sequence: CASGGPRFYGYTF.

This chain links TRBV7-3 with TRBJ2-5; TRBD1 matches at 7 bases. In germline, CDR1 is SGHTA, CDR2 FQGTGA. The V gene end was trimmed by 5 bases and the J gene end by 5 bases; junction bases not matched to a gene: 5. The CDR3 totals 13 residues. CDR3 sequence: CASSPTGVETQYF. CDR3 nucleotide sequence: TGTGCCAGCAGCCCAACAGGGGTGGAGACCCAGTACTTC.